A single sample gave rise to the 12 T cell receptor beta chains below, sequenced in a study of CD8 T cells in ankylosing spondylitis. TCRdb ran MiXCR on the 5' RACE reads and lists one entry per CDR3 protein. The top ten hold roughly 16% of the sample, which has roughly 160,000 distinct CDR3 sequences, 9.8% seen once. Material for sequencing was blood, either unsorted or a sorted T cell fraction (not recorded which). The receptors stem from a female donor with ankylosing spondylitis or in good health (not recorded which).

The genes are TRBV4-3 and TRBJ2-1; D might be TRBD2 (6 bases). The V gene's germline CDR1 is LGHNA and CDR2 YSLEER. Trimming shortened V by 6 bases and J by 5 bases, and 14 bases separated the two germline ends. The CDR3 totals 14 residues. CDR3 in amino acids: CASSSSGLDNEQFF. The CDR3 bases are TGCGCCAGCAGTTCCAGCGGGCTCGACAATGAGCAGTTCTTC.

This clonotype came up a few times. V is TRBV7-9 and J is TRBJ2-1; TRBD1 agrees at 7 bases. This CDR3 is built from 16 residues. Germline values: CDR1 SEHNR, CDR2 FQNEAQ (reference sequence). V was clipped by 5 bases and J by 2 bases; unmatched bases: 9. Written as DNA, the CDR3 is TGTGCCAGCAGCCCTAGACAGGGTAAGACCTACAATGAGCAGTTCTTC. Its translation is CASSPRQGKTYNEQFF.

This clonotype was observed at least ten times. The chain links TRBV4-3 to TRBJ2-3; D may be TRBD2 (6 bases). The CDR3 contains 14 residues. From germline, CDR1 is LGHNA and CDR2 YSLEER. Trimming removed 0 bases at V and 5 bases at J, with 9 bases between. DNA of the CDR3: TGCGCCAGCAGCCAAGAGCAGGGAGGAGATACGCAGTATTTT. It yields the protein CASSQEQGGDTQYF.

The rearrangement uses TRBV9 and TRBJ2-1; TRBD2 matches at 14 bases. The CDR3 length is 15 residues. Looked up from germline, CDR1 is SGDLS and CDR2 is YYNGEE. With 3 bases clipped from V and 10 bases from J, the junction kept 6 bases outside the gene matches. The CDR3: CASSAGLAGVWEQFF. CDR3 sequence (DNA): TGTGCCAGCAGCGCGGGACTAGCGGGAGTATGGGAGCAGTTCTTC.

This clonotype was seen a handful of times. This rearrangement joins TRBV18 to TRBJ2-1; the D gene is possibly TRBD2 (6 bases). The CDR3 is made up of 12 amino acids. Germline-derived CDR1 and CDR2 are KGHSH and LQKENI. V was trimmed by 2 bases and J by 10 bases, leaving 9 bases between them. The CDR3: CASSPASDEQFF. The CDR3 DNA follows: TGTGCCAGCTCACCAGCTAGCGACGAGCAGTTCTTC.

This clonotype was detected a few times. The chain joins TRBV20-1 to TRBJ1-5; tentative D call: TRBD1 (5 bases). Germline loops: CDR1 DFQATT, CDR2 SNEGSKA (reference sequence). Trimming pared 4 bases from V and 1 base from J, leaving 26 bases between. The CDR3 is made up of 19 amino acids. The CDR3 spells CSAIDGEVYFGGSNQPQHF. CDR3 DNA: TGCAGTGCTATAGACGGTGAGGTTTATTTCGGGGGAAGCAATCAGCCCCAGCATTTT.

The gene calls are TRBV24-1 and TRBJ1-5; no firm D call. Per germline, CDR1 KGHDR and CDR2 SFDVKD. This CDR3 has 13 residues. V lost 5 bases, J lost 4 bases, and 8 bases lay in between. CDR3 nucleotide sequence: TGTGCCACCAGTGGCCTACGGAATCAGCCCCAGCATTTT. Translation gives CATSGLRNQPQHF.

This clonotype has a handful of counts. This rearrangement joins TRBV9 to TRBJ2-1, with TRBD2 matching 10 bases. V trimming: 3 bases; J trimming: 9 bases; junction bases outside the gene matches: 9. This CDR3 is 15 amino acids long. Germline-derived CDR1 and CDR2 are SGDLS and YYNGEE. The chain's CDR3 is CASSEGLASEGEQFF. The CDR3 DNA follows: TGTGCCAGCAGCGAGGGACTAGCGTCCGAGGGTGAGCAGTTCTTC.

The V gene is TRBV5-1, the J gene TRBJ2-1; a weak D match, TRBD2 (5 bases). CDR3 length: 16 amino acids. Germline CDR1 SGHRS, CDR2 YFSETQ. Trimming took 0 bases from V and 3 from J, leaving 13 bases between them. CDR3 DNA: TGCGCCAGCAGCTTGGAGAGCGGCCGTTACTACAATGAGCAGTTCTTC. Translated: CASSLESGRYYNEQFF. The full variable domain, in which reference TRBV5-1 and TRBJ2-1 provide the parts outside the CDR3, is KAGVTQTPRYLIKTRGQQVTLSCSPISGHRSVSWYQQTPGQGLQFLFEYFSETQRNKGNFPGRFSGRQFSNSRSEMNVSTLELGDSALYLCASSLESGRYYNEQFFGPGTRLTVL.

The rearrangement uses TRBV20-1 and TRBJ2-7, with D possibly matching TRBD2 (5 bases). This CDR3 spans 12 amino acids. V dropped 6 bases and J dropped 5 bases, with 14 bases sitting between them. The germline CDR1 and CDR2 sequences are DFQATT and SNEGSKA (reference sequence). This chain's CDR3 is CSAGDSPHEQYF. As DNA, the CDR3 is TGCAGTGCCGGGGATAGCCCCCACGAGCAGTACTTC.

This clonotype was observed a few times. The chain's CDR3 is CSVGGGEGNQPQHF. CDR3 coding DNA: TGCAGCGTTGGGGGAGGGGAGGGCAATCAGCCCCAGCATTTT. This chain joins TRBV29-1 and TRBJ1-5; D is perhaps TRBD1 (5 bases). The germline V and J ends were trimmed by 4 bases and 2 bases, with 12 bases remaining between them. From germline, CDR1 is SQVTM and CDR2 ANQGSEA. This CDR3 has 14 residues. Supplemented by reference TRBV29-1 and TRBJ1-5, the full variable domain reads SAVISQKPSRDICQRGTSLTIQCQVDSQVTMMFWYRQQPGQSLTLIATANQGSEATYESGFVIDKFPISRPNLTFSTLTVSNMSPEDSSIYLCSVGGGEGNQPQHFGDGTRLSIL.

This clonotype turned up a few times. The genes are TRBV7-2 and TRBJ1-1; weak D call: TRBD1 (5 bases). Trimming stripped 3 bases from V and 3 bases from J, with 11 bases between. Looked up from germline, CDR1 is SGHTA and CDR2 is FQGNSA. The CDR3 runs to 14 residues. The CDR3 DNA is TGTGCCAGCAGCTTGGGTGGGGGAGACACTGAAGCTTTCTTT. Its protein is CASSLGGGDTEAFF.